The sequence of this TCR beta chain was determined in a study of blood T cell repertoires in COVID-19. The CDR3 contains 19 residues. V shed 4 bases and J 1 base; nucleotides not matched to a gene: 10. The protocol was immunoSEQ multiplex PCR, while the TCRdb copy is restricted to in-frame clones and leaves out a portion. Of roughly 170,000 clones in the sample, about 86% were seen once. The rearrangement uses TRBV23-1 and TRBJ2-5; the match to TRBD2 covers 15 bases. TRBV23-1 is classed as an ORF, of uncertain function. The sequence was collected from a woman between 65 and 79 years old with COVID-19, enrolled during active disease. Sequences were obtained from peripheral blood. The CDR3 DNA reads as TGCGCCAGCAGTCCGCTCGGACTAGCGGGAGGGAAGCGCCAAGAGACCCAGTACTTC. Translating it yields CASSPLGLAGGKRQETQYF.